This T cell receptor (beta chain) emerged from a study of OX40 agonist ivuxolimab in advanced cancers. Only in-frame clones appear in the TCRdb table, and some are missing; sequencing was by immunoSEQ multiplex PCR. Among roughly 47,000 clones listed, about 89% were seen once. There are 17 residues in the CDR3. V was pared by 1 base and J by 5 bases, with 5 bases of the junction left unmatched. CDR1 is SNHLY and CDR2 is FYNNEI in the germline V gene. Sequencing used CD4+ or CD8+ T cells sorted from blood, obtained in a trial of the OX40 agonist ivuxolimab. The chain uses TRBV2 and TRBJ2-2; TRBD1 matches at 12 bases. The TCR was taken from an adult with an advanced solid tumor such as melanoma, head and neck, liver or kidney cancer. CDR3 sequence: CASSEEGQGAGTGELFF. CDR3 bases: TGTGCCAGCAGTGAAGAGGGACAGGGGGCAGGGACCGGGGAGCTGTTTTTT.